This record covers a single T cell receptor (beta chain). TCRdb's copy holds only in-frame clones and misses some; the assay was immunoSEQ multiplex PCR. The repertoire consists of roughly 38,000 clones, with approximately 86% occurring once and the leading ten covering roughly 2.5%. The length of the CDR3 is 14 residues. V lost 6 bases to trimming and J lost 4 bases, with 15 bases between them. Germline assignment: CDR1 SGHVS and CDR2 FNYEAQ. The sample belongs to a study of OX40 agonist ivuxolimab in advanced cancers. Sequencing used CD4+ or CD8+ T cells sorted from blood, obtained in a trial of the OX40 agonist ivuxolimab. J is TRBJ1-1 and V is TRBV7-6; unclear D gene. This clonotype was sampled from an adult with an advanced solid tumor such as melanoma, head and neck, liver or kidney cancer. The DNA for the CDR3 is TGTGCCAGCAGTCTAGGGTATCAGGTCACTGAAGCTTTCTTT. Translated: CASSLGYQVTEAFF.